This TCR beta chain was recovered during a study of T cells after yellow fever vaccination. This clonotype appeared a few times. Its antigen is unidentified. Looked up from germline, CDR1 is SGDLS and CDR2 is YYNGEE. CDR3 length: 12 residues. Trimming removed 0 bases from V and 8 bases from J, with 6 bases in between. One entry per CDR3 protein results from TCRdb running MiXCR on the 5' RACE reads. The sample shows 620,000 or so distinct CDR3 sequences, about a sixth of them seen only once. The study's findings and limits: A minor fraction of clonotypes spanned both CD4 and CD8 compartments.

This sequence joins TRBV9 and TRBJ2-4; D might be TRBD1 (6 bases). The TCR originated in a man between 18 and 35 years old who received the YFV17D yellow fever vaccine. Here the sequenced sample was PBMCs, taken less than 6 days after the first yellow fever vaccination. CDR3 protein: CASSVEGDIQYF. As DNA, the CDR3 is TGTGCCAGCAGCGTAGAGGGGGACATTCAGTACTTC.